This T cell receptor beta chain was profiled in a study of blood T cell repertoires in COVID-19. About the study: T cells, B-cell-depleted T cells, or PBMCs supplied cDNA or gDNA.

Germline V gives CDR1 SNHLY, CDR2 FYNNEI. J lost 4 bases, V lost 6 bases, and 5 bases had no gene match. The CDR3 is 13 residues long. Only in-frame clones appear in the TCRdb table, and some are missing; sequencing was by immunoSEQ multiplex PCR. The data contain over 350,000 clones, about 89% of them singletons. This TCR was sampled from a woman younger than 45 with acute or convalescent COVID-19. V and J are TRBV2 and TRBJ1-2; 7 bases are shared with TRBD1. Sequencing used peripheral blood. In nucleotides, the CDR3 is TGTGCCAGCAGAGAGACAGGGACCTATGGCTACACCTTC. Translating gives CASRETGTYGYTF.